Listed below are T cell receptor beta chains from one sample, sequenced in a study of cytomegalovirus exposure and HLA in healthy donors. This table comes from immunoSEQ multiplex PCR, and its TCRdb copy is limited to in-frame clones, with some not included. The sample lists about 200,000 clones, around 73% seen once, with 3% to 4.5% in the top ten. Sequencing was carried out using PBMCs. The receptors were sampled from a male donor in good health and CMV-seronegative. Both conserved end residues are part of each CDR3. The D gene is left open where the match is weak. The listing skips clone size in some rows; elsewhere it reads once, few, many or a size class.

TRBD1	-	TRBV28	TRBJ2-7	TGTGCCAGCACTAGACCCGGGACAGGGGTTCCCTACGAGCAGTACTTC	CASTRPGTGVPYEQYF
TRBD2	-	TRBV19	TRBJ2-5	TGTGCCAGTAGTACCCGTCGGGGGGGACAAGAGACCCAGTACTTC	CASSTRRGGQETQYF
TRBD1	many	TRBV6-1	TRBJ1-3	TGTGCCAGCATATTAGGGGGCCTAAACACCATATATTTT	CASILGGLNTIYF
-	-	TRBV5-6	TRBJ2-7	TGTGCCAGCAGAGAAGAGACAGGAACCTACGAGCAGTACTTC	CASREETGTYEQYF
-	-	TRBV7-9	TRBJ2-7	TGTGCCAGCAGCTTACTCGGCCAGGGCTACGAGCAGTACTTC	CASSLLGQGYEQYF
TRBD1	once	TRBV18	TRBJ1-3	TGTGCCAGCTCACCACCGGGGACAGGAGCTGGAAACACCATATATTTT	CASSPPGTGAGNTIYF
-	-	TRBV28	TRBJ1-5	TGTGCCAGCACCGCGAGGTCAGGGGCTAATCAGCCCCAGCATTTT	CASTARSGANQPQHF
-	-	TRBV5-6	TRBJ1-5	TGTGCCAGCAGCTTGAAATCGAGCAATCAGCCCCAGCATTTT	CASSLKSSNQPQHF
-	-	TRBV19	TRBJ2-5	TGTGCCAGTAGTACGAGCAACAGGGGGGGAGAGACCCAGTACTTC	CASSTSNRGGETQYF
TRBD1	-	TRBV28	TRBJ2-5	TGTGCCAGCAGTTTACCGACAGGGAAGGGGGAGACCCAGTACTTC	CASSLPTGKGETQYF
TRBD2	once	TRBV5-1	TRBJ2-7	TGCGCCAGCAGCTTGGTACAGCCAGGGAGGGACGAGCAGTACTTC	CASSLVQPGRDEQYF
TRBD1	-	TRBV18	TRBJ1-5	TGTGCCAGCTCACCCACTCGACAGGGAATGGGTCAGCCCCAGCATTTT	CASSPTRQGMGQPQHF
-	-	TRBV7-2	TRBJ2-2	TGTGCCAGCGGGAAAGGGGTAGGCGGGGAGCTGTTTTTT	CASGKGVGGELFF
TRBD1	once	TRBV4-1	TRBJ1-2	TGCGCCAGCAGCCAAGGGATGAACCGCGGACAGGGGGCCCGCTATGGCTACACCTTC	CASSQGMNRGQGARYGYTF
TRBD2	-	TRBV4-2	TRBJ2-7	TGTGCCAGCAGCCCGACTAGCGGGAGGGGGGGGATCTACGAGCAGTACTTC	CASSPTSGRGGIYEQYF
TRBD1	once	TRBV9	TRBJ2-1	TGTGCCAGCAGCGTAGGAGGGGACAGGGGCAATGAGCAGTTCTTC	CASSVGGDRGNEQFF
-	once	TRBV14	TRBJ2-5	TGTGCCAGCAGCCATTTTTATGACTACTCAGAGACCCAGTACTTC	CASSHFYDYSETQYF
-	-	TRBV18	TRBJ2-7	TGTGCCAGCTCACCAGGGACTCCTACCTACGAGCAGTACTTC	CASSPGTPTYEQYF
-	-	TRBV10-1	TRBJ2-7	TGCGCCAGCAGCCTCGGACAACCTTACGAGCAGTACTTC	CASSLGQPYEQYF
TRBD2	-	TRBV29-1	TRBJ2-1	TGCAGCGTTGAGGAGCCGGGACTAGTATACAATGAGCAGTTCTTC	CSVEEPGLVYNEQFF
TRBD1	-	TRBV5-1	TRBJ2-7	TGCGCCAGCAGCTACCGGACAGGTGGCGAGCAGTACTTC	CASSYRTGGEQYF
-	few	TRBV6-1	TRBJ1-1	TGTGCCAGCAGTGACTCCAGGGCACCGAACACTGAAGCTTTCTTT	CASSDSRAPNTEAFF
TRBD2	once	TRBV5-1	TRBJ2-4	TGCGCCAGCAGCTTGAGCGGGGTAAACATTCAGTACTTC	CASSLSGVNIQYF
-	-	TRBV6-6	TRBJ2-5	TGTGCCAGCAGTTTGGACAGTCCAAGACAAGAGACCCAGTACTTC	CASSLDSPRQETQYF